Below are 2 T cell receptor beta chains sequenced from a single sample in a study of blood T cells in healthy people across ages. Sample-barcoded 5' priming and a J-beta primer mix drove a second PCR of about 6 to 11 cycles. MiXCR was run by TCRdb on the 5' RACE reads, yielding one entry per CDR3 protein. The sample holds around 820,000 distinct CDR3 sequences; around a quarter are singletons and the top ten take around 3.6%. These data are also associated with another study on T cells of mothers and their children.

The specimen was blood. Source of these receptors: a boy under 18 in good health.

In its sample, this clonotype was seen a few times. V usage is TRBV21-1 and J usage is TRBJ2-5; the table's D call, TRBD1, has no DNA check behind it. TRBV21-1 is an annotated pseudogene. The CDR3 is 14 amino acids. CDR3 DNA: TGTGCCAGCAGCACTCCCGGACAGGAAGAGACCCAGTACTTC. It translates to CASSTPGQEETQYF.

This clonotype was detected a few times. The rearrangement uses TRBV7-9 and TRBJ2-5; 8 positions agree with TRBD1. The CDR3 has 18 amino acids. The V gene's germline CDR1 is SEHNR and CDR2 FQNEAQ (reference sequence). Trimming removed 5 bases from V and 1 base from J; junction bases left unmatched: 15. CDR3 region: CASSTDRVEGVPQETQYF. CDR3 DNA sequence: TGTGCCAGCAGCACGGACAGGGTTGAGGGGGTGCCCCAAGAGACCCAGTACTTC.